This T cell receptor beta chain was captured by sequencing in a study of monozygotic twins with inflammatory bowel disease. Broader study findings: Whereas healthy co-twins had higher TCRbeta diversity (inverse Simpson), IBD patients had lower diversity. Healthy twins shared more clonotypes with others than IBD patients, most markedly active ones.

Germline V CDR1 and CDR2: ENHRY, SYGVKD. The CDR3 spans 14 residues. Worth noting for this clonotype: Its antigen is undetermined.

Using the 5' RACE reads, TCRdb records one entry per CDR3 protein without DNA. Here the sample table reports 70,000 to 95,000 distinct CDR3 sequences. The chain employs TRBV10-3 and TRBJ2-3; TCRdb's assignment of TRBD1 cannot be checked, as there is no DNA. This receptor was taken from a human donor with ulcerative colitis or Crohn's disease, or a healthy co-twin of an affected twin (not recorded which). The sequenced sample was blood. The CDR3 sequence is CAISDGVGADTQYF.